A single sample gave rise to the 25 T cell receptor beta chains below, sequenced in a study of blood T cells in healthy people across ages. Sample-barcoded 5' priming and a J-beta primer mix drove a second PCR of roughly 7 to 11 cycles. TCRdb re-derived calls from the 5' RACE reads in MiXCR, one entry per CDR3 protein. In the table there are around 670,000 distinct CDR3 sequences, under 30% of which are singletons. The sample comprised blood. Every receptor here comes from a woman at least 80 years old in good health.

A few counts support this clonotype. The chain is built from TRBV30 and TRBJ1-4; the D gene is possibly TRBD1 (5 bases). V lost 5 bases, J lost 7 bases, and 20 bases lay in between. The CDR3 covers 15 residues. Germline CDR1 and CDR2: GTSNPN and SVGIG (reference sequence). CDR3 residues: CAWGRDPVRGEKLFF. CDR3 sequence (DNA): TGTGCCTGGGGCCGGGACCCCGTGAGGGGTGAAAAACTGTTTTTT.

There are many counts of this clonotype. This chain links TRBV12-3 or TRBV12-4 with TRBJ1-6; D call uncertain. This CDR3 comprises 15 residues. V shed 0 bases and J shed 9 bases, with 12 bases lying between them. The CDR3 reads CASSLARPGGSPLHF. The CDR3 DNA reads TGTGCCAGCAGTTTAGCGCGGCCAGGTGGTTCACCCCTCCACTTT.

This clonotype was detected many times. CDR3 in DNA: TGTGCCAGCAGCTTACAGGGTGATGGGGCACCCCTCCACTTT. Translating it yields CASSLQGDGAPLHF. The chain employs TRBV7-9 and TRBJ1-6; a possible D gene is TRBD1 (5 bases). The CDR3 spans 14 residues. Germline CDR1 and CDR2: SEHNR and FQNEAQ (reference sequence). V lost 2 bases, J lost 11 bases, and 13 bases lay in between.

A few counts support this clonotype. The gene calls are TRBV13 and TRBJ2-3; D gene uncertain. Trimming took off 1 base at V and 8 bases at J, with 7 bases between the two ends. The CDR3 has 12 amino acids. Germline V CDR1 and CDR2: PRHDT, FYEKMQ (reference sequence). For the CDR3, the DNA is TGTGCCAGCAGCTTAGAGCAGACTACGCAGTATTTT. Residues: CASSLEQTTQYF.

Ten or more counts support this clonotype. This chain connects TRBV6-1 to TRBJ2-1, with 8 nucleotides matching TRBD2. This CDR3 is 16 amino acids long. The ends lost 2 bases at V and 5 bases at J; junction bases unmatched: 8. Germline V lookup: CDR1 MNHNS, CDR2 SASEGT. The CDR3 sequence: CASSESRGGINNEQFF. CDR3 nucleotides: TGTGCCAGCAGTGAAAGCCGGGGGGGCATCAACAATGAGCAGTTCTTC.

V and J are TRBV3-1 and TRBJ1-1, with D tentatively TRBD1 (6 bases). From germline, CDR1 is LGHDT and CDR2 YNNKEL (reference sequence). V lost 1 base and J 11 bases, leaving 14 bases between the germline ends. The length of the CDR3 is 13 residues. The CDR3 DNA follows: TGTGCCAGCAGCCAAGCGGGGGCCCAGGGGGCTTTCTTT. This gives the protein CASSQAGAQGAFF.

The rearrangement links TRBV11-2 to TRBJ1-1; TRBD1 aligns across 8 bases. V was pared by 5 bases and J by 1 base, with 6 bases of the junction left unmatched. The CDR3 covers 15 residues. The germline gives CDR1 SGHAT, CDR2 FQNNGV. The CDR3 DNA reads TGTGCCAGCAGCCGAGCAGGGGGCCGGAACACTGAAGCTTTCTTT. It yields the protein CASSRAGGRNTEAFF.

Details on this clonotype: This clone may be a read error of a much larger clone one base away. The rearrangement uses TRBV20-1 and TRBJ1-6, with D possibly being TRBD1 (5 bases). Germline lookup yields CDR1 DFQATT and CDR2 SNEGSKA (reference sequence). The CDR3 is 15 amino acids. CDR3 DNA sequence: TGCAGTGCTAGGGAGGGGAACTCCTATAATTCACCCCGCCACTTT. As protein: CSAREGNSYNSPRHF.

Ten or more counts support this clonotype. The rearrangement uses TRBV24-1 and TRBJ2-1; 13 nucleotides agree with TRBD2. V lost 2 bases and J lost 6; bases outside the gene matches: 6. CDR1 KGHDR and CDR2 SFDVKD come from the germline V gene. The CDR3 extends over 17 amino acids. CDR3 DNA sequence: TGTGCCACCAGTGATTCCCGACTAGCGGGGGGTCTCAATGAGCAGTTCTTC. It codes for CATSDSRLAGGLNEQFF.

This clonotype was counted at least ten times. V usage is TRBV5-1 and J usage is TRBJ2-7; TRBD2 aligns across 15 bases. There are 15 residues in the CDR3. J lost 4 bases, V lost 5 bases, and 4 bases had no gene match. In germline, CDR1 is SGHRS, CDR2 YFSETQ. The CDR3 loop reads CASRGLAGGVYEQYF. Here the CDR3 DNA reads TGCGCCAGCAGGGGACTAGCGGGGGGAGTTTACGAGCAGTACTTC.

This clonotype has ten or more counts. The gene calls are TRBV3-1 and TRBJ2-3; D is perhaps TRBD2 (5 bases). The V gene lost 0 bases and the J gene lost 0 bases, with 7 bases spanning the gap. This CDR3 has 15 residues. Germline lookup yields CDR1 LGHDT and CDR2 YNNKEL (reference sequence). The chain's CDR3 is CASSQEPGSTDTQYF. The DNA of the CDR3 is TGTGCCAGCAGCCAAGAGCCGGGGAGCACAGATACGCAGTATTTT.

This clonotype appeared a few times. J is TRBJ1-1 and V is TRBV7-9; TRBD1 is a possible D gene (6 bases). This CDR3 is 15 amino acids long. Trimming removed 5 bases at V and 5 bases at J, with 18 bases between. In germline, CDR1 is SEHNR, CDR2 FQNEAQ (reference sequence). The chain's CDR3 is CASSTEGDRATEAFF. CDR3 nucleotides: TGTGCCAGCAGCACGGAGGGGGATCGTGCTACTGAAGCTTTCTTT.

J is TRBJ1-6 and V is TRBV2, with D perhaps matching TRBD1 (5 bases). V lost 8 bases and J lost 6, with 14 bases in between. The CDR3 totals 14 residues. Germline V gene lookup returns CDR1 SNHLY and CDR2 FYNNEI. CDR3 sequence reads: CASGGVQRNSPLHF. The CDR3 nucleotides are TGTGCCAGCGGGGGGGTACAGCGTAATTCACCCCTCCACTTT. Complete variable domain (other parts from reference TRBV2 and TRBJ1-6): EPEVTQTPSHQVTQMGQEVILRCVPISNHLYFYWYRQILGQKVEFLVSFYNNEISEKSEIFDDQFSVERPDGSNFTLKIRSTKLEDSAMYFCASGGVQRNSPLHFGNGTRLTVT.

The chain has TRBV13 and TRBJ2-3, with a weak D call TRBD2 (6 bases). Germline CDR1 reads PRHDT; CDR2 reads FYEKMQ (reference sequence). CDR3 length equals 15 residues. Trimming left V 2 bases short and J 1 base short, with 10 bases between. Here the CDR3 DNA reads TGTGCCAGCAGCTTAACTAGCACCCGCACAGATACGCAGTATTTT. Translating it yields CASSLTSTRTDTQYF.

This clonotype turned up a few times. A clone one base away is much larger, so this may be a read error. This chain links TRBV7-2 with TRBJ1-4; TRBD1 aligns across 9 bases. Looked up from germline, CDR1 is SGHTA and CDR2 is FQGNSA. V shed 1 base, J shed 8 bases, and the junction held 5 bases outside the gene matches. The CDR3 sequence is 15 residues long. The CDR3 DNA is TGTGCCAGCAGCTTAGACGGACAGGGGTGCGAAAAACTGTTTTTT. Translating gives CASSLDGQGCEKLFF.

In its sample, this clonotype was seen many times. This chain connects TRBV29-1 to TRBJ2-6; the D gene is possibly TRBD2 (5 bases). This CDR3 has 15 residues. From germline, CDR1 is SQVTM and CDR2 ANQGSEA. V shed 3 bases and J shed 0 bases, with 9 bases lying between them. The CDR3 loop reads CSVDRAGSGANVLTF. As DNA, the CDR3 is TGCAGCGTTGATAGGGCGGGCTCTGGGGCCAACGTCCTGACTTTC.

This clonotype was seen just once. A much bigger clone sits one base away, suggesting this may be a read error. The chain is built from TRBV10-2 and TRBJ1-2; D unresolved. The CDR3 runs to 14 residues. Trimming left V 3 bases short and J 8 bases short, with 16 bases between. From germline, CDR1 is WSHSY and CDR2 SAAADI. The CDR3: CASSDLGSRSGYTF. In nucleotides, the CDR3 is TGCGCCAGCAGTGATTTGGGGTCGAGGAGCGGCTACACCTTC.

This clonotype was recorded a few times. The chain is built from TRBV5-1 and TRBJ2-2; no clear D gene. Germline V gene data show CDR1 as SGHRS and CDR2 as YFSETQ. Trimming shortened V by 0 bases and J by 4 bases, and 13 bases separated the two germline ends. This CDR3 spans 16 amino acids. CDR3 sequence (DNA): TGCGCCAGCAGCTTGGCCCCTCGAGGCTCCACCGGGGAGCTGTTTTTT. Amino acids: CASSLAPRGSTGELFF. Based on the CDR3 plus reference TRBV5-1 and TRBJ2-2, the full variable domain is KAGVTQTPRYLIKTRGQQVTLSCSPISGHRSVSWYQQTPGQGLQFLFEYFSETQRNKGNFPGRFSGRQFSNSRSEMNVSTLELGDSALYLCASSLAPRGSTGELFFGEGSRLTVL.

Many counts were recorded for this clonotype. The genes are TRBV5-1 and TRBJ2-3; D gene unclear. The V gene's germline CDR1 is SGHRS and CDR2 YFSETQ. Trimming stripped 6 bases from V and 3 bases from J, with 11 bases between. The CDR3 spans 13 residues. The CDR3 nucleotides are TGCGCCAGCACGTTGAGGCCGACAGATACGCAGTATTTT. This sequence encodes CASTLRPTDTQYF.

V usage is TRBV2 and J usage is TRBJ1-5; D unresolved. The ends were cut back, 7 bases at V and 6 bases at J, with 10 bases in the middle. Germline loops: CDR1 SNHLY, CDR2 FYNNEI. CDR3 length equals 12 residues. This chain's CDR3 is CASKIISQPQHF. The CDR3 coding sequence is TGTGCCAGCAAGATAATCAGTCAGCCCCAGCATTTT. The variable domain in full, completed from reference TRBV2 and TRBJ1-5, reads EPEVTQTPSHQVTQMGQEVILRCVPISNHLYFYWYRQILGQKVEFLVSFYNNEISEKSEIFDDQFSVERPDGSNFTLKIRSTKLEDSAMYFCASKIISQPQHFGDGTRLSIL.

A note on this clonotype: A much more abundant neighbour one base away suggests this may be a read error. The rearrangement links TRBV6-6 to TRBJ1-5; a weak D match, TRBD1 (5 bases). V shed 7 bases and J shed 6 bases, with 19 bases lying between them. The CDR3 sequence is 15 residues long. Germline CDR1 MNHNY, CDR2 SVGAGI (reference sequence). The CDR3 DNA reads TGTGCCAGCAATATAGGACAAGTGGGCAGTCAGCCCCAGCATTTT. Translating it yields CASNIGQVGSQPQHF.

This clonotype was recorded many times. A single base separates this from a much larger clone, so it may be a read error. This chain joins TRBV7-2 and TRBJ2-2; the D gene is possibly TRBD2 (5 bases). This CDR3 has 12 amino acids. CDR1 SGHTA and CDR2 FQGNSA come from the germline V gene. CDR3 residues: CASSPNAGERFF. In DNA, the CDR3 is TGTGCCAGCAGCCCCAATGCCGGGGAGCGGTTTTTT. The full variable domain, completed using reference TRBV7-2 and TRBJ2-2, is GAGVSQSPSNKVTEKGKDVELRCDPISGHTALYWYRQSLGQGLEFLIYFQGNSAPDKSGLPSDRFSAERTGGSVSTLTIQRTQQEDSAVYLCASSPNAGERFFGEGSRLTVL.

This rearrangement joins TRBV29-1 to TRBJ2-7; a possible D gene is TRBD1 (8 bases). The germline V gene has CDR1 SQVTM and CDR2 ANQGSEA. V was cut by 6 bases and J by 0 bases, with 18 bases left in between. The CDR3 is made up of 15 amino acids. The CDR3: CSVSGTGGRSYEQYF. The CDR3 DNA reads TGCAGCGTGAGCGGGACAGGAGGGCGCTCCTACGAGCAGTACTTC.

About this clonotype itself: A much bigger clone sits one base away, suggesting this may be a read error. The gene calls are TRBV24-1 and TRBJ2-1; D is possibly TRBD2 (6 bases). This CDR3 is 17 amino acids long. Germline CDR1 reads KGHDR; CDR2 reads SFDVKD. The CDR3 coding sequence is TGTGCCACCAGTGATTCTAATCCGGGACTTTCCTACAATGAGCGGTACTTC. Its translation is CATSDSNPGLSYNERYF.

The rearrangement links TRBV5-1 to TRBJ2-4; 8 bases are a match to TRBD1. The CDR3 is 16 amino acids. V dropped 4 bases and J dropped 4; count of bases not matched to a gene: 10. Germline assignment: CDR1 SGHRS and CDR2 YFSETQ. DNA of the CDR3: TGCGCCAGCAGCGATGGACAGGGTACCCTTAAAAACATTCAGTACTTC. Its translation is CASSDGQGTLKNIQYF.